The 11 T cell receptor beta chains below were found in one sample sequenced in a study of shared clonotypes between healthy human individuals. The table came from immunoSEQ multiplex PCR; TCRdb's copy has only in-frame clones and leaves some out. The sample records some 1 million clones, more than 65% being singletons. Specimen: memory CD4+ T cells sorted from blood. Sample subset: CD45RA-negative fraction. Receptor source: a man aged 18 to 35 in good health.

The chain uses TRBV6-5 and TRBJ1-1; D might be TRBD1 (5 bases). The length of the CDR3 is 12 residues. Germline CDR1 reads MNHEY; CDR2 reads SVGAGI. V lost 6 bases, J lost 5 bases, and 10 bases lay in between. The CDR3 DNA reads TGTGCCAGCAGCCGCAGACAGACTGAAGCTTTCTTT. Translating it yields CASSRRQTEAFF.

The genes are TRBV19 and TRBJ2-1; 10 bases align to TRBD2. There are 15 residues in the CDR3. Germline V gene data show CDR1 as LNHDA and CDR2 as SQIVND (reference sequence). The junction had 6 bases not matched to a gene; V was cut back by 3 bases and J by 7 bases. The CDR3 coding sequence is TGTGCCAGTAGTATCCCTAGCGGGAGCTTGAATGAGCAGTTCTTC. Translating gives CASSIPSGSLNEQFF. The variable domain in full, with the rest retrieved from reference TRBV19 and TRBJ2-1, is DGGITQSPKYLFRKEGQNVTLSCEQNLNHDAMYWYRQDPGQGLRLIYYSQIVNDFQKGDIAEGYSVSREKKESFPLTVTSAQKNPTAFYLCASSIPSGSLNEQFFGPGTRLTVL.

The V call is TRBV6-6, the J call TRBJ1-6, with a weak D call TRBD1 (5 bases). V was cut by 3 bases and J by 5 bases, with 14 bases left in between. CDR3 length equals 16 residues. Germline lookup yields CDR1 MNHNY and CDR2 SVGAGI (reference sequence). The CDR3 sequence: CASSYKADSDNSPLHF. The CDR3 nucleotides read TGTGCCAGCAGTTATAAAGCCGACAGCGATAATTCACCCCTCCACTTT.

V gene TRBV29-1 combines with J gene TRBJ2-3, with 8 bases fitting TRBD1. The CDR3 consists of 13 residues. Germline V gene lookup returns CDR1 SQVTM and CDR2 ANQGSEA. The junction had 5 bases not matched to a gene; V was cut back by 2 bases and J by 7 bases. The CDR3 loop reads CSVELDREYTQYF. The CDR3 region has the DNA TGCAGCGTTGAACTGGACAGGGAATATACGCAGTATTTT.

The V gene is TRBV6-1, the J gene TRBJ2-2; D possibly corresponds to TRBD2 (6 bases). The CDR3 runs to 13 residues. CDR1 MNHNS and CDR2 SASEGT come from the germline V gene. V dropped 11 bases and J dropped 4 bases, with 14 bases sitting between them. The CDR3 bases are TGTGCCGGGGGGAGAGGGGCCACCGGGGAGCTGTTTTTT. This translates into CAGGRGATGELFF.

The CDR3 DNA follows: TGTGCCAGTAAAAGTCAACAACTGCGCACAGATACGCAGTATTTT. Translation gives CASKSQQLRTDTQYF. V and J are TRBV19 and TRBJ2-3; D ambiguous. Germline CDR1 and CDR2: LNHDA and SQIVND (reference sequence). This CDR3 is built from 15 residues. Deletions cut 7 bases from V and 1 base from J, with 15 bases between.

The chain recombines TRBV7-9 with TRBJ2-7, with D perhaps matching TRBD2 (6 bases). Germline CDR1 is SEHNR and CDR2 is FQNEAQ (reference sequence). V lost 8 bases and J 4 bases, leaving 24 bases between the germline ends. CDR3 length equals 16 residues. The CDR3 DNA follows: TGTGCCAGCCCTATCCCGGACCCGGGAGAATTTTACGAGCAGTACTTC. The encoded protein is CASPIPDPGEFYEQYF.

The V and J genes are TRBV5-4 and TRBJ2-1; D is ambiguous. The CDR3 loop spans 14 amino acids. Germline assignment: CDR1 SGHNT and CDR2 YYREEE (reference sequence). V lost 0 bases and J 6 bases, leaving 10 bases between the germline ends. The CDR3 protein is CASSLEGYSNEQFF. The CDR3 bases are TGTGCCAGCAGCTTGGAAGGGTATTCCAATGAGCAGTTCTTC.

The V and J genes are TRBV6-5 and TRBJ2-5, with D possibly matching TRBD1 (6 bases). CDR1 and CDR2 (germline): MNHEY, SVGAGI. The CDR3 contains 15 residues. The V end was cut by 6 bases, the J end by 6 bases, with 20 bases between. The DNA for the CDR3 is TGTGCCAGCAGATCCGGACAGACCCCAGGGAAGACCCAGTACTTC. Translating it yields CASRSGQTPGKTQYF.

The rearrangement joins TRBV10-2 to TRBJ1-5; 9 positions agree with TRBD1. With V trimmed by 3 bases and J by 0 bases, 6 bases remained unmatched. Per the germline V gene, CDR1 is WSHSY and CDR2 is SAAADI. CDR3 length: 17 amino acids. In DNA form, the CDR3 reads TGCGCCAGCAGTGATTTTACAGGGGGCCATAGCAATCAGCCCCAGCATTTT. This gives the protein CASSDFTGGHSNQPQHF.

CDR3 region: CASSFTGTSAAGELFF. The CDR3 DNA follows: TGTGCCAGCTCATTTACCGGGACTAGTGCGGCCGGGGAGCTGTTTTTT. V usage is TRBV18 and J usage is TRBJ2-2, with TRBD2 identical over 8 bases. Germline CDR1 is KGHSH and CDR2 is LQKENI. V shed 5 bases, J shed 6 bases, and the junction held 11 bases outside the gene matches. This CDR3 has 16 amino acids.